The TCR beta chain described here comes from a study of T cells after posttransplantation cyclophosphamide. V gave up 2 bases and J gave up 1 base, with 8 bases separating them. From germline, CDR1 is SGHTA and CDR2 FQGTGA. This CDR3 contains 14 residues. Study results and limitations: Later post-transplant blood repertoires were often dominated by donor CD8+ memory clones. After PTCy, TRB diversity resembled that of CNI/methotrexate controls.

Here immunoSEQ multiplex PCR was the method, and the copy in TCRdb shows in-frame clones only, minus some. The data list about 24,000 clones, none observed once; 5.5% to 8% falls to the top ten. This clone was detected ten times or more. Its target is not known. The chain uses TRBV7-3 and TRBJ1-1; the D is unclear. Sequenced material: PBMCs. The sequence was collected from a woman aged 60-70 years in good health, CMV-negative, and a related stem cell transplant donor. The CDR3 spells CASSLAGPNTEAFF. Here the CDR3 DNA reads TGTGCCAGCAGCTTAGCCGGTCCGAACACTGAAGCTTTCTTT.